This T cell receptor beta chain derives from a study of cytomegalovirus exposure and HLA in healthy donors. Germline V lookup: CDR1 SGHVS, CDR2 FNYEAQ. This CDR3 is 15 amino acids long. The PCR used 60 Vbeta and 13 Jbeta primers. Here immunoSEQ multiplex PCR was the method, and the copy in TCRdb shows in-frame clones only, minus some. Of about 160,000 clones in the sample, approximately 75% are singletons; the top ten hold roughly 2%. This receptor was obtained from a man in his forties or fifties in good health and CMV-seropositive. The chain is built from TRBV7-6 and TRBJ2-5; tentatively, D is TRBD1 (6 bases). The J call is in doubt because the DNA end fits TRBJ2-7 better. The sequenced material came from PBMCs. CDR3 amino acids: CASSDRTDYSYEQYF. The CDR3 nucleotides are TGTGCCAGCAGCGACCGGACAGATTACTCCTACGAGCAGTACTTC.